One and the same sample provided the 17 T cell receptor beta chains below, sequenced in a study of blood T cell repertoires in COVID-19. Data came from immunoSEQ multiplex PCR; TCRdb stores just in-frame clones and leaves some out. The sample carries roughly 360,000 clones, more than 75% recorded once. Sequenced input: peripheral blood. The receptors were sampled from a human donor with acute or convalescent COVID-19. The donor label of this sample is uncertain.

The chain combines TRBV7-9 with TRBJ2-1; D not resolved. V was shortened by 5 bases and J by 0 bases, with 14 bases between the two germline ends. Germline V gene sequence: CDR1 SEHNR, CDR2 FQNEAQ (reference sequence). The CDR3 sequence is 16 residues long. CDR3 protein: CASSAQVGSSYNEQFF. The CDR3 DNA is TGTGCCAGCAGCGCCCAGGTGGGCAGCTCCTACAATGAGCAGTTCTTC.

The CDR3 sequence is CASSKGSGADTQYF. The CDR3 DNA reads TGTGCCAGCAGCAAAGGGTCCGGTGCAGATACGCAGTATTTT. The V and J genes are TRBV21-1 and TRBJ2-3; the D segment call TRBD2 is taken from the table without a DNA check. TRBV21-1 is assigned pseudogene status. The CDR3 loop spans 14 amino acids.

This sequence joins TRBV6-5 and TRBJ1-1; tentative D call: TRBD1 (6 bases). Germline V lookup: CDR1 MNHEY, CDR2 SVGAGI. The CDR3 has 15 amino acids. With 6 bases removed from V and 2 bases from J, the gap between germline ends came to 16 bases. This CDR3 reads CASSIRQVVNTEAFF. The CDR3 bases are TGTGCCAGCAGCATTCGACAGGTCGTTAACACTGAAGCTTTCTTT.

The gene calls are TRBV5-4 and TRBJ2-3; D possibly corresponds to TRBD2 (5 bases). The V end lost 0 bases, the J end lost 5 bases, and 7 bases lay between the germline ends. The CDR3 extends over 13 amino acids. Germline V gene lookup returns CDR1 SGHNT and CDR2 YYREEE (reference sequence). In DNA, the CDR3 is TGTGCCAGCAGCTTGGGAGGGAGAGATACGCAGTATTTT. This codes for CASSLGGRDTQYF.

The chain combines TRBV5-1 with TRBJ2-5, with a weak D call TRBD2 (5 bases). Germline V CDR1 and CDR2: SGHRS, YFSETQ. The V end was cut by 0 bases, the J end by 4 bases, with 10 bases between. The CDR3 is 14 residues long. This chain's CDR3 is CASSLAGVGETQYF. The DNA for the CDR3 is TGCGCCAGCAGCTTGGCCGGGGTGGGAGAGACCCAGTACTTC.

This chain links TRBV6-6 with TRBJ2-1, with 8 bases aligning to TRBD2. The CDR3 is made up of 16 amino acids. Per germline, CDR1 MNHNY and CDR2 SVGAGI (reference sequence). With V trimmed by 6 bases and J by 7 bases, 14 bases remained unmatched. DNA of the CDR3: TGTGCCAGCAGCCTAAGGGGGTATAGCGGGGTTAATGAGCAGTTCTTC. It encodes CASSLRGYSGVNEQFF.

The chain links TRBV6-6 to TRBJ1-2; 8 bases align to TRBD1. The CDR3 totals 16 residues. Germline assignment: CDR1 MNHNY and CDR2 SVGAGI (reference sequence). J gave up 4 bases and V 6 bases, and 13 bases lay outside the gene matches. The CDR3 sequence: CASSQGQARGAYGYTF. The CDR3 coding sequence is TGTGCCAGCAGCCAGGGACAGGCACGAGGGGCCTATGGCTACACCTTC.

The CDR3 is CASSLAAGGGETQYF. The CDR3 nucleotides read TGTGCCAGCAGCTTAGCGGCGGGGGGAGGAGAGACCCAGTACTTC. This chain connects TRBV11-2 to TRBJ2-5, with 8 bases that match TRBD2. The CDR3 length is 15 residues. Trimming at V came to 1 base and at J to 4 bases, leaving 5 bases not matched to a gene. Germline assignment: CDR1 SGHAT and CDR2 FQNNGV.

V usage is TRBV6-5 and J usage is TRBJ1-1, with 7 bases matching TRBD1. V shed 4 bases, J shed 2 bases, and the junction held 1 base outside the gene matches. Germline V CDR1 and CDR2: MNHEY, SVGAGI. The CDR3 covers 13 residues. The CDR3 region is CASSWDRNTEAFF. The CDR3 DNA reads TGTGCCAGCAGTTGGGACAGAAACACTGAAGCTTTCTTT.

The chain combines TRBV5-5 with TRBJ2-5, with unresolved D. Germline lookup yields CDR1 SGHKS and CDR2 YYEKEE (reference sequence). The CDR3 consists of 15 residues. The V end was cut by 2 bases, the J end by 4 bases, with 15 bases between. As DNA, the CDR3 is TGTGCCAGCAGCTTAAGCGCGGCAGAGATAGAGACCCAGTACTTC. Its protein is CASSLSAAEIETQYF.

The chain is built from TRBV18 and TRBJ1-1; 8 bases match TRBD1. J lost 4 bases, V lost 5 bases, and 3 bases had no gene match. The germline gives CDR1 KGHSH, CDR2 LQKENI. The CDR3 has 13 residues. The CDR3 reads CASSTDRGTEAFF. The CDR3, as DNA: TGTGCCAGCTCAACTGACAGGGGCACTGAAGCTTTCTTT.

This clone has a handful of counts. The chain recombines TRBV4-2 with TRBJ1-5; 9 positions agree with TRBD1. Germline CDR1 is LGHNA and CDR2 is YNFKEQ. V dropped 1 base and J dropped 6; count of bases not matched to a gene: 13. This CDR3 comprises 18 residues. CDR3 DNA sequence: TGTGCCAGCAGCCAAGGGGAACAGGGGGCTTATGGTGGTCAGCCCCAGCATTTT. Translating it yields CASSQGEQGAYGGQPQHF.

The CDR3: CASAQGVSYEQYF. Here the CDR3 DNA reads TGTGCCAGCGCTCAGGGGGTCTCCTACGAGCAGTACTTC. The chain combines TRBV27 with TRBJ2-7; 7 bases fit TRBD1. This CDR3 has 13 residues. Germline lookup yields CDR1 MNHEY and CDR2 SMNVEV (reference sequence). With 8 bases clipped from V and 0 bases from J, the junction kept 4 bases outside the gene matches.

The gene calls are TRBV5-4 and TRBJ2-5, with 12 bases identical to TRBD2. CDR3 size: 15 residues. J gave up 2 bases and V 4 bases, and 3 bases lay outside the gene matches. Germline-derived CDR1 and CDR2 are SGHNT and YYREEE (reference sequence). The CDR3 DNA reads TGTGCCAGCAGCGCGACTAGCGGGAGTCAAGAGACCCAGTACTTC. Residues: CASSATSGSQETQYF.

The chain combines TRBV10-2 with TRBJ1-5; 7 bases fit TRBD1. V shed 4 bases, J shed 6 bases, and the junction held 6 bases outside the gene matches. The CDR3 extends over 14 amino acids. The germline V gene has CDR1 WSHSY and CDR2 SAAADI. CDR3 loop: CASSGDRAAQPQHF. CDR3 sequence (DNA): TGCGCCAGCAGTGGAGACAGGGCGGCTCAGCCCCAGCATTTT.

The gene calls are TRBV5-1 and TRBJ1-4, with 7 bases fitting TRBD1. V shed 3 bases, J shed 6 bases, and the junction held 5 bases outside the gene matches. The V gene's germline CDR1 is SGHRS and CDR2 YFSETQ. The CDR3 is 14 amino acids. The CDR3 DNA follows: TGCGCCAGCAGCTCACAGGGGAGTTATGAAAAACTGTTTTTT. Protein: CASSSQGSYEKLFF.

CDR3 bases: TGCACCAGCAGCCAAACCGGGACTAGCGGGGAGCAGTACTTC. This translates into CTSSQTGTSGEQYF. The genes are TRBV1 and TRBJ2-7; the DNA was not compared with TRBD2, the D call given in the table. TRBV1 constitutes a pseudogene. The CDR3 has 14 residues.